A single sample is the source of the 5 T cell receptor beta chains below, sequenced in a study of T cells expressing NK-cell markers. For each CDR3 protein, TCRdb gives one entry from its re-call of the 5' RACE reads, without DNA. The sample has over 150,000 distinct CDR3 sequences. Sequenced input: blood T cells: a sorted CD56 or NKG2C T cell subset, CD4+ or CD8+ T cells, or bulk PBMC T cells (not recorded which). The receptors stem from a woman aged 50 to 60 in good health.

The chain uses TRBV7-2 and TRBJ2-1; checking the TCRdb D call of TRBD2 is not possible without DNA. CDR1 and CDR2 (germline): SGHTA, FQGNSA. The CDR3 totals 17 residues. This CDR3 is CASSLGTSALGFDEQFF.

This rearrangement joins TRBV5-1 to TRBJ2-3; TCRdb indicates TRBD2, and absent DNA this call remains unverified. Germline loops: CDR1 SGHRS, CDR2 YFSETQ. The CDR3 consists of 16 residues. This chain's CDR3 is CASSTDYLGDTDTQYF.

This CDR3 is CASSFVGGYEQYF. The chain employs TRBV28 and TRBJ2-7; TCRdb selects TRBD2, and the lack of DNA leaves this call unchecked. The V gene's germline CDR1 is MDHEN and CDR2 SYDVKM. The CDR3 is 13 residues long.

The chain combines TRBV7-8 with TRBJ1-1; TCRdb calls TRBD1, which cannot be checked without DNA. This CDR3 comprises 13 residues. Per the germline V gene, CDR1 is SGHVS and CDR2 is FQNEAQ. CDR3: CASSSGGIAEAFF.

The chain couples TRBV12-3 or TRBV12-4 to TRBJ2-7; as DNA is missing, the TRBD1 call by TCRdb cannot be tested. CDR3 length: 14 residues. The CDR3 loop reads CASRQGGMVYEQYF.